Here is one T cell receptor (beta chain) with its context. Its antigen target is currently unknown. Qualities for individual bases were not recorded, and no much larger clone is one base off. The entry originates in a study of OX40 agonist ivuxolimab in advanced cancers. Regarding the complete study: The costimulatory receptor OX40 (CD134) was targeted by ivuxolimab, a fully human IgG2 agonistic monoclonal antibody. Intravenous ivuxolimab was administered to patients every 2 weeks at six dose levels: 0.01, 0.1, 0.3, 1.5, 3 and 10 mg/kg. Among the roughly 50 dose-escalation patients, around 20 had hepatocellular carcinoma, approximately 15 melanoma, 9 renal cell carcinoma and 9 head and neck cancer. A male proportion of almost 85% and a mean age of roughly 55 years, ranging from about 23 to 90, were recorded for the dose-escalation cohort. Patients were allowed to have had prior anti-PD-1, anti-PD-L1 or anti-CTLA-4 therapy, and less than 45% of the dose-escalation patients had previously received checkpoint inhibitors. Partial responses occurred in three dose-escalation patients: two with cutaneous melanoma and one with hepatocellular carcinoma. The purpose of peripheral TCRbeta sequencing was to test whether ivuxolimab changed TCR sequence diversity and led to clonal T-cell expansion. The monotherapy dose-escalation portion (N ≈ 56 patients) of the phase I ivuxolimab trial is reported in the paper. Findings and caveats that apply to the study as a whole: In the 0.1-3.0 mg/kg groups, partial responders had among the lowest normalized peripheral clonal expansion, particularly in CD8+ T cells. At doses of 0.1 to 3.0 mg/kg, clonal expansion of both CD4+ and CD8+ T cells in blood was seen between baseline and week 6. Low levels of normalized T-cell clonal expansion were also seen in some nonresponding patients. After ivuxolimab, more expanded clones were found on average in CD8+ T cells than in CD4+ T cells. Which antigens the clonally expanded peripheral T cells were specific for was not determined.

Patients with autoimmune disease history or receiving systemic immunosuppression were excluded from the trial. In every dose cohort, peripheral blood was drawn for TCR sequencing at baseline, cycle 4 day 1, and cycle 7 day 1. The samples were drawn from a first-in-human, open-label, multicenter phase I dose-escalation trial of ivuxolimab. Adults with locally advanced or metastatic head and neck squamous cell, hepatocellular, melanoma or renal cell carcinoma were enrolled in the trial. Before TCR sequencing, CD4+ T cells and CD8+ T cells were sorted from peripheral blood as separate populations. For sequencing of the TCRbeta CDR3 region, genomic DNA was extracted from the sorted cells. TCRbeta CDR3 regions were sequenced using the immunoSEQ Assay. Held by TCRdb, this immuneACCESS table contains in-frame sequences only and omits some clones. Under half of the omission traces to an unresolved V gene where checked; the cause of the rest is unknown. The sample table shows about 52,000 clones, and about 86% are seen once. Of the sample, roughly 6.7% is held by the ten largest clones.

The germline V gene (reference sequence) sets CDR1 to GTSNPN and CDR2 to SVGIG. Measured from the cysteine to the phenylalanine, the CDR3 is 12 residues long. Left in the record is the CDR3 DNA by itself, 36 bases read in frame from the first base. V is reduced by 2 bases and J by 8 bases, leaving a spacing of 7 bases between them. This specimen was CD4+ or CD8+ T cells sorted from blood, taken in a trial of the OX40 agonist ivuxolimab. This TCR was recovered from an adult with an advanced solid tumor such as melanoma, head and neck, liver or kidney cancer. The rearrangement combines TRBV30 with TRBJ1-6; too little of a D gene remains to name it. The DNA sequence is given as TGTGCCTGGAGTAGGATGGATTCACCCCTCCACTTT. It codes for CAWSRMDSPLHF.